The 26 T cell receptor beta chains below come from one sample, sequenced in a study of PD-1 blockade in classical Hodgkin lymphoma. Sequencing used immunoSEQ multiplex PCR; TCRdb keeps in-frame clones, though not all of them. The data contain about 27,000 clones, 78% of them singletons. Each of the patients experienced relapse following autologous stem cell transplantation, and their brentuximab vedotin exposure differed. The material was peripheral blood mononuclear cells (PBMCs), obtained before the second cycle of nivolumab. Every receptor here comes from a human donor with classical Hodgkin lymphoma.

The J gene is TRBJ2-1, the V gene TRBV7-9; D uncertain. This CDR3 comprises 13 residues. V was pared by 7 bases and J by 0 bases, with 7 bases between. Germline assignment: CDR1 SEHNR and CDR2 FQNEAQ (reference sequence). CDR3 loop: CASTIRSYNEQFF. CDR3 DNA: TGTGCCAGCACCATTCGCTCCTACAATGAGCAGTTCTTC.

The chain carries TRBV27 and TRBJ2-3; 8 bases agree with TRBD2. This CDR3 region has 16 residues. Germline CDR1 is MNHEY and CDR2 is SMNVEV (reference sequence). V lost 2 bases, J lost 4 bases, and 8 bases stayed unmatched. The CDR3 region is CASSLESTSAADTQYF. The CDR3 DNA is TGTGCCAGCAGTTTAGAATCGACTAGCGCGGCAGATACGCAGTATTTT.

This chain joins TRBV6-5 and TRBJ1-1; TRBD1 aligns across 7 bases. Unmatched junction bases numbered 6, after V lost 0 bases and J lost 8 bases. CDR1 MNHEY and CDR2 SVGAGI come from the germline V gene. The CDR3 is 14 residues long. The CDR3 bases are TGTGCCAGCAGTTACTCTTCACAGGGGCGAGAAGCTTTCTTT. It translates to CASSYSSQGREAFF.

CDR3 residues: CASSLNVGRETQYF. The CDR3 region has the DNA TGTGCCAGCAGCTTAAATGTAGGGAGAGAGACCCAGTACTTC. The chain has TRBV11-2 and TRBJ2-5, with D possibly being TRBD2 (5 bases). CDR3 size: 14 residues. The V gene's germline CDR1 is SGHAT and CDR2 FQNNGV. Trimming cost V 2 bases and J 4 bases, with 11 bases left between them.

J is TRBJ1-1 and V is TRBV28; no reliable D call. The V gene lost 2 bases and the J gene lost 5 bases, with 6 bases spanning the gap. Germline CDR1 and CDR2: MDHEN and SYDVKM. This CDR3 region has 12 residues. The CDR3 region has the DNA TGTGCCAGCAGTTTAAGAGGTACTGAAGCTTTCTTT. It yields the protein CASSLRGTEAFF.

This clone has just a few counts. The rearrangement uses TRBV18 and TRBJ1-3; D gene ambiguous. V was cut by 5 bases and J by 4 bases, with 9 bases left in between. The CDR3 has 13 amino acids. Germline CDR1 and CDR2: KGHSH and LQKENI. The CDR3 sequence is CASSYSVGNTIYF. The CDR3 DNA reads TGTGCCAGCTCATACAGCGTCGGAAACACCATATATTTT.

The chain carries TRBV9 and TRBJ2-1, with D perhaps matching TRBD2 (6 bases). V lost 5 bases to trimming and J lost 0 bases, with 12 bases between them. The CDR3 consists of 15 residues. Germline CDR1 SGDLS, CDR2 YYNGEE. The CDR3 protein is CASSLDGSSYNEQFF. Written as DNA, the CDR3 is TGTGCCAGCAGTCTTGACGGGAGCTCCTACAATGAGCAGTTCTTC.

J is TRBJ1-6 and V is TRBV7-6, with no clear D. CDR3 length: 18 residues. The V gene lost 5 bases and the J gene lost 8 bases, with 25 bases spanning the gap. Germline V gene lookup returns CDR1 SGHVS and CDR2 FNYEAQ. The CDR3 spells CASSRSPGGFNIDSPLHF. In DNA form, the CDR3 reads TGTGCCAGCAGCCGCTCGCCAGGAGGATTTAATATCGATTCACCCCTCCACTTT.

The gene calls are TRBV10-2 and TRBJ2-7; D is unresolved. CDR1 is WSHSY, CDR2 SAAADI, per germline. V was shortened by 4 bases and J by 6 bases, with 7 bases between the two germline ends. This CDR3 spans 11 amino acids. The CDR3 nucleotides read TGCGCCAGCAGTGTACGGGTCGAGCAGTACTTC. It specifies CASSVRVEQYF.

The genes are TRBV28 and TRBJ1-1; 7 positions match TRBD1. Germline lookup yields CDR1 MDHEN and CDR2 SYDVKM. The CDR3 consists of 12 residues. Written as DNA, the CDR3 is TGTGGGACAGGCCTCCTTAACACTGAAGCTTTCTTT. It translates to CGTGLLNTEAFF.

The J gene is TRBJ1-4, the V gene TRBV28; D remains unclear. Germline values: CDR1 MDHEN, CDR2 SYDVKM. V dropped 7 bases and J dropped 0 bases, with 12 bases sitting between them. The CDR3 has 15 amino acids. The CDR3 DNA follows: TGTGCCAGCAACCCCGAACGGGCAACTAATGAAAAACTGTTTTTT. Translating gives CASNPERATNEKLFF.

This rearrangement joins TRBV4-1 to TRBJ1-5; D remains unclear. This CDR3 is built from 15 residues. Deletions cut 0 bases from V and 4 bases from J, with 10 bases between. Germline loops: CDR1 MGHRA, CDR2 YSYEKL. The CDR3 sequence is CASSQDVAGNQPQHF. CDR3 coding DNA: TGCGCCAGCAGCCAAGATGTGGCAGGAAATCAGCCCCAGCATTTT.

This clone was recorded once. CDR3 region: CASSYDPVGNSPLHF. CDR3 DNA: TGTGCCAGCAGTTACGATCCCGTGGGCAATTCACCCCTCCACTTT. The chain couples TRBV6-6 to TRBJ1-6; no clear D. The CDR3 is 15 residues long. The V gene lost 2 bases and the J gene lost 7 bases, with 12 bases spanning the gap. The germline V gene encodes CDR1 MNHNY and CDR2 SVGAGI (reference sequence).

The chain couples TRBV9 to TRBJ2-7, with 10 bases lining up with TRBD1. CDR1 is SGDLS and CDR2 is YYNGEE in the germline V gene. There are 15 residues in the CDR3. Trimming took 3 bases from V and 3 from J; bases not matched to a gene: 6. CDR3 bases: TGTGCCAGCAGCGCCGAGGACAGGGGGGGCTACGAGCAGTACTTC. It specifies CASSAEDRGGYEQYF.

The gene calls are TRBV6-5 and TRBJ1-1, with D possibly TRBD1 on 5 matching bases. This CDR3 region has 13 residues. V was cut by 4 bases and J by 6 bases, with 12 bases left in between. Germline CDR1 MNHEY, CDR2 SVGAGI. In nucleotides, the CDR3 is TGTGCCAGCAGTTTCAGGGATCGTCCTGAAGCTTTCTTT. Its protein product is CASSFRDRPEAFF.

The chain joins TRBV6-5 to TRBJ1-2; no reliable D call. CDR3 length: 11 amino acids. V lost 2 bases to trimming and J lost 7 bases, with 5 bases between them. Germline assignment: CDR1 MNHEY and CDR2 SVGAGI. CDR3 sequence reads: CASSYGSGYTF. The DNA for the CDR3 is TGTGCCAGCAGTTACGGCTCTGGCTACACCTTC.

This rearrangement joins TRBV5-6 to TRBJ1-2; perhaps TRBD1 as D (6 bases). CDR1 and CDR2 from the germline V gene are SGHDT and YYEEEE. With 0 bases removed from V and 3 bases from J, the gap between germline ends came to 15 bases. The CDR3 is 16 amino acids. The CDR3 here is CASSLVRHTGHYGYTF. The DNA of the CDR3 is TGTGCCAGCAGCTTGGTTAGGCACACAGGGCACTATGGCTACACCTTC.

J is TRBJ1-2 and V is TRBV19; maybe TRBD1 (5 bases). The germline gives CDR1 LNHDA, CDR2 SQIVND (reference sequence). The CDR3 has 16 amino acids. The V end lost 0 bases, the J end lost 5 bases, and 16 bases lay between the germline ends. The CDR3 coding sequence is TGTGCCAGTAGTATAGATCGGACGGGACTCCCTTATGGCTACACCTTC. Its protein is CASSIDRTGLPYGYTF.

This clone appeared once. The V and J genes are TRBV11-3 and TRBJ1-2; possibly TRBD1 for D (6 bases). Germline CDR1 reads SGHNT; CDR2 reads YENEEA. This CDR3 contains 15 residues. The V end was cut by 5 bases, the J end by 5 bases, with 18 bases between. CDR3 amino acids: CASSLGQPSVYGYTF. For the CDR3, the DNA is TGTGCCAGCAGCCTCGGACAGCCCTCTGTTTATGGCTACACCTTC.

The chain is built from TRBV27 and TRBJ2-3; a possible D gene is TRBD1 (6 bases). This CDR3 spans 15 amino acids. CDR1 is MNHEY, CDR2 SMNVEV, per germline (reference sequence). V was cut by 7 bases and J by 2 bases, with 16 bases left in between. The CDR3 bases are TGTGCCAGCACCATAACAGGGTACCCCACAGATACGCAGTATTTT. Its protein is CASTITGYPTDTQYF.

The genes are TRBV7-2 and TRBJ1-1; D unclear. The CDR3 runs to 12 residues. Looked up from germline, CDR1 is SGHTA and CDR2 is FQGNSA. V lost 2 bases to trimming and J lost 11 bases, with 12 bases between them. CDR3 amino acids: CASSLPLTGAFF. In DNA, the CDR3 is TGTGCCAGCAGCTTACCCCTGACGGGGGCTTTCTTT.

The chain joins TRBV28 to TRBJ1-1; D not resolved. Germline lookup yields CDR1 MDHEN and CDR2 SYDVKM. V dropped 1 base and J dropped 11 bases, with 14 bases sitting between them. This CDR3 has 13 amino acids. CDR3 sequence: CASSLYDGPIAFF. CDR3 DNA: TGTGCCAGCAGTTTATACGACGGACCTATTGCTTTCTTT.

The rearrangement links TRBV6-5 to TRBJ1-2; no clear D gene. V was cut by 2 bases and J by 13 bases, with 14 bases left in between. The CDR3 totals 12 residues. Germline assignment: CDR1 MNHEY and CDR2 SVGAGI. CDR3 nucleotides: TGTGCCAGCAGTTACCCTTACCTACTGAGCACCTTC. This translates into CASSYPYLLSTF.

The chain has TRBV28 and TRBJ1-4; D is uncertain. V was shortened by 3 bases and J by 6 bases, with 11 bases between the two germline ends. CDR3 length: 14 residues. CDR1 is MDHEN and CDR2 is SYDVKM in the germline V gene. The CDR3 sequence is CASSFAAIDEKLFF. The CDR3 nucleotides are TGTGCCAGCAGTTTCGCCGCTATAGATGAAAAACTGTTTTTT.

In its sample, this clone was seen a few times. The DNA for the CDR3 is TGTGCCAGCTCACCGGGACAGGGAGATTCACCCCTCCACTTT. Its protein is CASSPGQGDSPLHF. The V call is TRBV18, the J call TRBJ1-6; 9 positions agree with TRBD1. Per the germline V gene, CDR1 is KGHSH and CDR2 is LQKENI. Germline trimming cut 3 bases from V and 8 bases from J; bases unmatched to any gene: 2. The CDR3 covers 14 residues.

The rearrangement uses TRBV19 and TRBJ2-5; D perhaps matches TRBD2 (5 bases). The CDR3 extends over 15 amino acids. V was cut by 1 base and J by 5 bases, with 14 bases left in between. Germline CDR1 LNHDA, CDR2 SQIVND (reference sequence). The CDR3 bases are TGTGCCAGTAGTATAGGGGCCACCTCGGGGGAGACCCAGTACTTC. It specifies CASSIGATSGETQYF.